These 19 T cell receptor beta chains came from one sample sequenced in a study of blood T cells in healthy people across ages. A second 7 to 11 cycle PCR used barcoded and J-beta primers. In TCRdb, the 5' RACE reads were re-called with MiXCR into one record per CDR3 protein. The table lists roughly 1,100,000 distinct CDR3 sequences, 20% to 25% of them singletons. The same sample was also studied in work on T cells of mothers and their children.

Material for sequencing was blood. The source is a girl aged 2 to 9 in good health.

The J gene is TRBJ2-5, the V gene TRBV7-9, with 8 bases fitting TRBD1. The CDR3 has 13 residues. The junction had 13 bases not matched to a gene; V was cut back by 8 bases and J by 11 bases. Germline V lookup: CDR1 SEHNR, CDR2 FQNEAQ (reference sequence). Here the CDR3 reads CASSGQGGHVQYF. DNA for the CDR3: TGTGCCAGCTCTGGACAGGGTGGGCACGTGCAGTACTTC.

The chain links TRBV18 to TRBJ2-6, with a weak D call TRBD2 (6 bases). V was pared by 3 bases and J by 0 bases, with 9 bases between. Germline CDR1 and CDR2: KGHSH and LQKENI. The CDR3 has 16 amino acids. In nucleotides, the CDR3 is TGTGCCAGCTCACCTAGCGGTTCCTCTGGGGCCAACGTCCTGACTTTC. It specifies CASSPSGSSGANVLTF.

A few counts support this clonotype. The chain couples TRBV10-3 to TRBJ2-7; D might be TRBD1 or TRBD2, each matching 5 bases. V was shortened by 3 bases and J by 1 base, with 10 bases between the two germline ends. The CDR3 sequence is 14 residues long. Germline-derived CDR1 and CDR2 are ENHRY and SYGVKD. CDR3 DNA sequence: TGTGCCATCAGTGAATTGGGGGAGTCCTACGAGCAGTACTTC. Translating it yields CAISELGESYEQYF.

This clonotype showed up just a few times. The chain couples TRBV29-1 to TRBJ1-2; D uncertain. Germline-derived CDR1 and CDR2 are SQVTM and ANQGSEA. V shed 5 bases and J shed 7 bases, with 11 bases lying between them. This CDR3 comprises 11 residues. The DNA of the CDR3 is TGCAGCGTTTTGTTGCCGGGTGGCTACACCTTC. It yields the protein CSVLLPGGYTF.

V usage is TRBV4-1 and J usage is TRBJ2-5; a possible D gene is TRBD2 (6 bases). The CDR3 is 14 amino acids. V was shortened by 1 base and J by 3 bases, with 9 bases between the two germline ends. The germline CDR1 and CDR2 sequences are MGHRA and YSYEKL. For the CDR3, the DNA is TGCGCCAGCAGCCAAGGGGGGGTTGAAGAGACCCAGTACTTC. As protein: CASSQGGVEETQYF.

The chain employs TRBV20-1 and TRBJ2-3; D ambiguous. Between the trimmed V and J ends, which lost 1 base and 1 base, there was a span of 6 bases. Germline V CDR1 and CDR2: DFQATT, SNEGSKA (reference sequence). The CDR3 loop spans 13 amino acids. The CDR3 spells CSARVAGTDTQYF. CDR3 nucleotides: TGCAGTGCTAGAGTGGCGGGCACAGATACGCAGTATTTT.

The chain has TRBV21-1 and TRBJ2-4; the table's D gene call, TRBD2, was not cross checked with the DNA. TRBV21-1 is classified as a pseudogene. This CDR3 is built from 15 residues. CDR3 sequence: CASSKERENKNIQYF. CDR3 DNA sequence: TGTGCCAGCAGCAAAGAGCGGGAGAATAAAAACATTCAGTACTTC.

This clonotype has just a few counts. V is TRBV5-1 and J is TRBJ2-5; 7 bases line up with TRBD2. This CDR3 has 16 residues. V lost 0 bases and J lost 5; bases outside the gene matches: 10. Germline V gene lookup returns CDR1 SGHRS and CDR2 YFSETQ. The CDR3 DNA reads as TGCGCCAGCAGCTTGGCCCGCGCGGGAGTGGGCGAGACCCAGTACTTC. Amino acid sequence: CASSLARAGVGETQYF. Using reference TRBV5-1 and TRBJ2-5 for the parts outside the CDR3, the full variable domain is KAGVTQTPRYLIKTRGQQVTLSCSPISGHRSVSWYQQTPGQGLQFLFEYFSETQRNKGNFPGRFSGRQFSNSRSEMNVSTLELGDSALYLCASSLARAGVGETQYFGPGTRLLVL.

The gene calls are TRBV5-1 and TRBJ2-5, with D maybe TRBD1 (5 bases). Between the trimmed V and J ends, which lost 5 bases and 2 bases, there was a span of 25 bases. CDR3 size: 18 residues. Germline CDR1 SGHRS, CDR2 YFSETQ. The CDR3 nucleotides read TGCGCCAGCAGGCCAGTGTACAGGATGACTGTTAATCAAGAGACCCAGTACTTC. It yields the protein CASRPVYRMTVNQETQYF.

There are a few counts of this clonotype. The CDR3 bases are TGTGCCAGCAGCCAAAAACTGGGAGAGAGCACAGATACGCAGTATTTT. It is translated as CASSQKLGESTDTQYF. V is TRBV14 and J is TRBJ2-3; the D gene is possibly TRBD2 (5 bases). CDR3 size: 16 residues. CDR1 is SGHDN and CDR2 is FVKESK in the germline V gene. Trimming removed 2 bases from V and 0 bases from J, with 12 bases in between.

This rearrangement joins TRBV5-1 to TRBJ2-6; no definite D call. V was pared by 0 bases and J by 0 bases, with 7 bases between. Germline V gene sequence: CDR1 SGHRS, CDR2 YFSETQ. The CDR3 runs to 16 residues. This chain's CDR3 is CASSLEPSSGANVLTF. DNA for the CDR3: TGCGCCAGCAGCTTGGAACCCTCCTCTGGGGCCAACGTCCTGACTTTC.

This clonotype has more than one count but fewer than ten. The rearrangement uses TRBV29-1 and TRBJ1-1; D is ambiguous. Trimming shortened V by 1 base and J by 6 bases, and 9 bases separated the two germline ends. The germline CDR1 and CDR2 sequences are SQVTM and ANQGSEA. The CDR3 is 12 residues long. The CDR3 coding sequence is TGCAGCGTTGAAGGGGCTGTCCCTGAAGCTTTCTTT. This translates into CSVEGAVPEAFF.

This clonotype was seen more than once but under ten times. The rearrangement links TRBV7-9 to TRBJ2-5; 8 bases line up with TRBD2. CDR1 SEHNR and CDR2 FQNEAQ come from the germline V gene (reference sequence). Germline trimming cut 1 base from V and 5 bases from J; bases unmatched to any gene: 12. This CDR3 contains 17 residues. The CDR3 DNA reads as TGTGCCAGCAGCTTAGTTGGTAGCGGGGTCCTGGGGGAGACCCAGTACTTC. This gives the protein CASSLVGSGVLGETQYF.

This rearrangement joins TRBV24-1 to TRBJ2-3; TRBD2 matches at 7 bases. The CDR3 is 15 amino acids. Germline CDR1 reads KGHDR; CDR2 reads SFDVKD. V trimming: 6 bases; J trimming: 2 bases; junction bases outside the gene matches: 7. The CDR3 loop reads CATSHRDYSTDTQYF. In DNA form, the CDR3 reads TGTGCCACCAGTCACCGGGACTATTCCACAGATACGCAGTATTTT.

This clonotype was seen more than once but under ten times. Its ends do not fully match the called genes, so a read error is possible. The J gene is TRBJ2-1, the V gene TRBV10-3; 8 nucleotides match TRBD2. The CDR3 consists of 14 residues. In germline, CDR1 is ENHRY, CDR2 SYGVKD. The CDR3 reads CAITERGRSNEQFF. CDR3 sequence (DNA): TGTGCCATCACTGAGCGCGGGAGGAGTAATGAGCAGTTCTTC.

The J gene is TRBJ2-4, the V gene TRBV7-8; a possible D gene is TRBD2 (5 bases). V lost 4 bases, J lost 1 base, and 11 bases lay in between. Germline CDR1 SGHVS, CDR2 FQNEAQ. The CDR3 runs to 15 residues. This CDR3 is CASSSNPGAKNIQYF. CDR3 coding DNA: TGTGCCAGCAGCTCGAACCCGGGGGCCAAAAACATTCAGTACTTC.

This clonotype was seen a few times. The chain employs TRBV18 and TRBJ2-7; D ambiguous. CDR3 length: 13 residues. V lost 2 bases and J lost 2, with 7 bases in between. Germline V gives CDR1 KGHSH, CDR2 LQKENI. In DNA, the CDR3 is TGTGCCAGCTCACCAGGGTCCCCCTACGAGCAGTACTTC. Amino acids: CASSPGSPYEQYF.

This clonotype was observed a few times. The V and J genes are TRBV7-3 and TRBJ1-2; tentatively, D is TRBD1 (6 bases). The CDR3 consists of 14 residues. Germline V CDR1 and CDR2: SGHTA, FQGTGA. Trimming took 6 bases from V and 9 from J, leaving 20 bases between them. CDR3: CASRGAGSGGSYTF. As DNA, the CDR3 is TGTGCCAGCAGGGGGGCGGGTAGTGGTGGAAGCTACACCTTC. The full variable domain, in which reference TRBV7-3 and TRBJ1-2 provide the parts outside the CDR3, is GAGVSQTPSNKVTEKGKYVELRCDPISGHTALYWYRQSLGQGPEFLIYFQGTGAADDSGLPNDRFFAVRPEGSVSTLKIQRTERGDSAVYLCASRGAGSGGSYTFGSGTRLTVV.

This clonotype was recorded a few times. The V and J genes are TRBV6-4 and TRBJ1-5; D unresolved. CDR3 length: 13 residues. Trimming pared 4 bases from V and 4 bases from J, leaving 8 bases between. The germline gives CDR1 MRHNA, CDR2 SNTAGT. This chain's CDR3 is CASSASGNQPQHF. The CDR3 bases are TGTGCCAGCAGTGCCTCGGGGAATCAGCCCCAGCATTTT.